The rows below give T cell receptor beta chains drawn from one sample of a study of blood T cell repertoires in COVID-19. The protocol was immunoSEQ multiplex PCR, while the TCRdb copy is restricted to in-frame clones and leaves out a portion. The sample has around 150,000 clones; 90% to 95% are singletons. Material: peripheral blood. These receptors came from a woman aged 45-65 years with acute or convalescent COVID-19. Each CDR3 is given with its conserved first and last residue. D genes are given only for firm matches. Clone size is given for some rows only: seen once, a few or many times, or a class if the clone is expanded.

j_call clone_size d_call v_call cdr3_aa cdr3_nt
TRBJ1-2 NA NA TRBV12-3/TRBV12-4 CASTHGRGYTF TGTGCCAGCACCCATGGGAGAGGCTACACCTTC
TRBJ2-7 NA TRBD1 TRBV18 CASSINRGEQYF TGTGCCAGCTCGATCAACAGGGGCGAGCAGTACTTC
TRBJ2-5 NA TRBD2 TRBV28 CASSEPIRAGEETQYF TGTGCCAGCAGCGAACCGATCAGGGCGGGGGAAGAGACCCAGTACTTC
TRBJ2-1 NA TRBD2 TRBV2 CASKPSGRYANEQFF TGTGCCAGCAAGCCTAGCGGGAGGTACGCCAATGAGCAGTTCTTC
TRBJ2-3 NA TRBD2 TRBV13 CASSLVKVAGGEDTQYF TGTGCCAGCAGCTTGGTCAAGGTAGCGGGGGGAGAGGATACGCAGTATTTT
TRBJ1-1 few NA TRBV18 CASSPYQTVEAFF TGTGCCAGCTCACCATACCAGACAGTTGAAGCTTTCTTT
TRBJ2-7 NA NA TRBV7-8 CASSLQTYTYEQYF TGTGCCAGCAGCTTACAGACATATACCTACGAGCAGTACTTC
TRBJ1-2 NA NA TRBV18 CASPPGGIGYTF TGTGCCAGCCCTCCCGGGGGGATCGGCTACACCTTC
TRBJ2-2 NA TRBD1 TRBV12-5 CASGPDRGGFLNTGELFF TGTGCTAGTGGCCCCGACAGGGGGGGATTCCTGAACACCGGGGAGCTGTTTTTT
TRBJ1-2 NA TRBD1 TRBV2 CASSGQGHGYTF TGTGCCAGCAGTGGACAGGGACATGGCTACACCTTC
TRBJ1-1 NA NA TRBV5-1 CASSWTDNTEAFF TGCGCCAGCAGCTGGACTGATAACACTGAAGCTTTCTTT
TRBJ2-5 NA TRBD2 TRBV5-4 CASSLGLAGAGETQYF TGTGCCAGCAGCCTAGGACTAGCGGGGGCAGGGGAGACCCAGTACTTC
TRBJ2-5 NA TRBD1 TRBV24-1 CATSDFGQGEDRPQETQYF TGTGCCACCAGTGATTTTGGACAGGGAGAGGACCGTCCCCAAGAGACCCAGTACTTC
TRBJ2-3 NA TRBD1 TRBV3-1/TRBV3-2 CASSQGDSVSSTDTQYF TGTGCCAGCAGCCAAGGGGACAGCGTTTCTAGCACAGATACGCAGTATTTT
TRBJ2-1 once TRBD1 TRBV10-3 CATKQGAGEQFF TGTGCCACCAAACAGGGGGCAGGAGAGCAGTTCTTC
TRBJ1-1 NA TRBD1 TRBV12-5 CASGLSGGTMNTEAFF TGTGCTAGTGGTTTATCAGGGGGCACGATGAACACTGAAGCTTTCTTT
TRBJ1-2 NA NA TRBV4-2 CASSQERGGMRGYTF TGTGCCAGCAGCCAAGAAAGGGGAGGTATGCGTGGCTACACCTTC
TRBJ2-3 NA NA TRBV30 CAWSVGGHTDTQYF TGTGCCTGGAGTGTGGGGGGGCACACAGATACGCAGTATTTT
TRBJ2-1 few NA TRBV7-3 CASSKDRDTYNEQFF TGTGCCAGCAGCAAGGACCGGGACACCTACAATGAGCAGTTCTTC
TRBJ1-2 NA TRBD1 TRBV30 CAWRTPGQNYGYTF TGTGCCTGGAGGACCCCGGGACAGAACTATGGCTACACCTTC
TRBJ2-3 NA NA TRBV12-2 CASRMRLEGGIRDTQYF TGTGCAAGTCGCATGAGACTAGAGGGGGGGATAAGGGATACGCAGTATTTT
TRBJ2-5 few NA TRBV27 CASSLKAGGETQYF TGTGCCAGCAGTTTAAAGGCGGGCGGTGAGACCCAGTACTTC
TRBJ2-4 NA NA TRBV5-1 CASSLTGTSENIQYF TGCGCCAGCAGCTTGACAGGGACCTCTGAAAACATTCAGTACTTC
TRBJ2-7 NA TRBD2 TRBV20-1 CSASGGLASEQYF TGCAGTGCTAGTGGGGGACTAGCAAGCGAGCAGTACTTC
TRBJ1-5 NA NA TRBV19 CASSISRAGNQPQHF TGTGCCAGTAGTATATCCAGGGCGGGCAATCAGCCCCAGCATTTT
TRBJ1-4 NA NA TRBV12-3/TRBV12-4 CASRGGKLFF TGTGCCAGCAGGGGGGGAAAACTGTTTTTT
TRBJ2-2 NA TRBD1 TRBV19 CASTNPDRVETGELFF TGTGCCAGTACCAACCCGGACAGGGTAGAAACCGGGGAGCTGTTTTTT
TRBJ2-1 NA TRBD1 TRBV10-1 CASTDRQGINEQFF TGCGCCAGCACTGACCGACAGGGTATCAATGAGCAGTTCTTC
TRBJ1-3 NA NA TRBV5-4 CASSPWSGVTSGNTIYF TGTGCCAGCAGCCCCTGGTCAGGGGTCACCTCTGGAAACACCATATATTTT
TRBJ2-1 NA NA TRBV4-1 CASSQVSPAEQFF TGCGCCAGCAGCCAAGTGTCACCAGCGGAGCAGTTCTTC
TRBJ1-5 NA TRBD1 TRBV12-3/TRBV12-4 CASSRDRVQPQHF TGTGCCAGCAGTCGGGACAGGGTTCAGCCCCAGCATTTT
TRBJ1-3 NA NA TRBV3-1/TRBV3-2 CASSRPGNTIYF TGTGCCAGCAGCCGCCCCGGTAACACCATATATTTT
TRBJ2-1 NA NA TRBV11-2 CASSLRVGEQFF TGTGCCAGCAGCCTCAGGGTAGGTGAGCAGTTCTTC
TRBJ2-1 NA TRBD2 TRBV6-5 CASRGTSGGAEQFF TGTGCCAGCAGAGGGACGAGCGGGGGAGCTGAGCAGTTCTTC
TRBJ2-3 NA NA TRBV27 CASTSTGTDTQYF TGTGCCAGCACTTCAACAGGCACAGATACGCAGTATTTT
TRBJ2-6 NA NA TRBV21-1 CASSNGQGESSGANVLTF TGTGCCAGCAGCAACGGACAGGGGGAGAGCTCTGGGGCCAACGTCCTGACTTTC
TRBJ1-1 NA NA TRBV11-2 CASSLVSWHPFF TGTGCCAGCAGCTTAGTTTCATGGCATCCTTTCTTT
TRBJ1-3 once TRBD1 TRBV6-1 CASSEGPGGNGNTIYF TGTGCCAGCAGTGAAGGCCCAGGGGGTAATGGAAACACCATATATTTT